Below are 14 T cell receptor beta chains sequenced from a single sample in a study of OX40 agonist ivuxolimab in advanced cancers. Clones were sequenced by immunoSEQ multiplex PCR, and TCRdb holds only the in-frame ones, with some missing. The sample contains about 56,000 clones, around 90% of which appear only once. Source: CD4+ or CD8+ T cells sorted from blood, taken in a trial of the OX40 agonist ivuxolimab. These TCRs come from an adult with an advanced solid tumor such as melanoma, head and neck, liver or kidney cancer.

The V gene is TRBV19, the J gene TRBJ2-1, with D possibly matching TRBD2 (6 bases). Per germline, CDR1 LNHDA and CDR2 SQIVND (reference sequence). V lost 5 bases to trimming and J lost 6 bases, with 23 bases between them. The CDR3 is made up of 17 amino acids. The CDR3 sequence is CASSGPSSALVGNEQFF. The CDR3, as DNA: TGTGCCAGTAGTGGCCCCTCTAGCGCCCTTGTGGGCAATGAGCAGTTCTTC.

The rearrangement uses TRBV6-5 and TRBJ2-2; 7 positions agree with TRBD2. Trimming took 5 bases from V and 3 from J; bases not matched to a gene: 6. The V gene's germline CDR1 is MNHEY and CDR2 SVGAGI. The CDR3 contains 15 residues. This CDR3 reads CASSPRDYYTGELFF. The CDR3 bases are TGTGCCAGCAGTCCTCGGGACTATTACACCGGGGAGCTGTTTTTT.

This rearrangement joins TRBV18 to TRBJ2-1; D possibly corresponds to TRBD1 (6 bases). V was shortened by 3 bases and J by 6 bases, with 9 bases between the two germline ends. CDR3 length equals 13 residues. The V gene's germline CDR1 is KGHSH and CDR2 LQKENI. CDR3: CASSPLDSNEQFF. The CDR3 nucleotides read TGTGCCAGCTCACCCTTGGACAGCAATGAGCAGTTCTTC.

V usage is TRBV7-9 and J usage is TRBJ2-7, with TRBD2 as a possible D gene (5 bases). Germline V lookup: CDR1 SEHNR, CDR2 FQNEAQ (reference sequence). Trimming cost V 5 bases and J 5 bases, with 10 bases left between them. CDR3 size: 12 residues. The CDR3 DNA sequence: TGTGCCAGCAGCCCCGGACTCCACGAGCAGTACTTC. Protein product: CASSPGLHEQYF.

CDR3 coding DNA: TGCGCCAGCAGCTTTTCAGGGCGCTACGAGCAGTACTTC. Translation gives CASSFSGRYEQYF. The rearrangement uses TRBV5-1 and TRBJ2-7, with D perhaps TRBD1 (5 bases). Per germline, CDR1 SGHRS and CDR2 YFSETQ. The CDR3 is 13 amino acids. Trimming cost V 2 bases and J 3 bases, with 9 bases left between them.

The gene calls are TRBV28 and TRBJ2-2; 12 bases map to TRBD2. The germline CDR1 and CDR2 sequences are MDHEN and SYDVKM. The CDR3 contains 22 residues. The J segment lost 4 bases and the V segment lost 4 bases, leaving 22 bases of the junction unmatched. The CDR3 bases are TGTGCCAGCAGTTCTGCGGGCATTTCTAAAACCAGACTAGCGGGAGTCACCGGGGAGCTGTTTTTT. Translated: CASSSAGISKTRLAGVTGELFF. The full variable domain, completed using reference TRBV28 and TRBJ2-2, is DVKVTQSSRYLVKRTGEKVFLECVQDMDHENMFWYRQDPGLGLRLIYFSYDVKMKEKGDIPEGYSVSREKKERFSLILESASTNQTSMYLCASSSAGISKTRLAGVTGELFFGEGSRLTVL.

CDR3 sequence: CASTENPVRQGLNTGELFF. CDR3 nucleotide sequence: TGTGCCAGCACCGAAAACCCTGTAAGGCAGGGACTTAACACCGGGGAGCTGTTTTTT. The V gene is TRBV9, the J gene TRBJ2-2; TRBD2 might be the D (6 bases). V was pared by 6 bases and J by 2 bases, with 26 bases between. Germline values: CDR1 SGDLS, CDR2 YYNGEE. The CDR3 sequence is 19 residues long.

The chain links TRBV13 to TRBJ1-1; unclear D gene. V lost 9 bases and J lost 6, with 14 bases in between. The CDR3 has 12 residues. Germline values: CDR1 PRHDT, CDR2 FYEKMQ (reference sequence). CDR3 coding DNA: TGTGCCAGTACTCCCGGTAGGCCTGAAGCTTTCTTT. Translation: CASTPGRPEAFF. The full variable domain, in which reference TRBV13 and TRBJ1-1 provide the parts outside the CDR3, is AAGVIQSPRHLIKEKRETATLKCYPIPRHDTVYWYQQGPGQDPQFLISFYEKMQSDKGSIPDRFSAQQFSDYHSELNMSSLELGDSALYFCASTPGRPEAFFGQGTRLTVV.

This clone was observed once. The chain links TRBV28 to TRBJ2-5, with 12 bases identical to TRBD2. Looked up from germline, CDR1 is MDHEN and CDR2 is SYDVKM. Unmatched junction bases numbered 13, after V lost 6 bases and J lost 5 bases. The CDR3 runs 17 residues. The CDR3 region has the DNA TGTGCCAGCAGCACACTGTTGACTAGCGGGAGTGGGGAGACCCAGTACTTC. Translating it yields CASSTLLTSGSGETQYF.

This chain uses TRBV6-5 with TRBJ2-7; no clear D. Germline CDR1 is MNHEY and CDR2 is SVGAGI. The CDR3 sequence is 13 residues long. V was cut by 0 bases and J by 4 bases, with 7 bases left in between. The DNA for the CDR3 is TGTGCCAGCAGTTACTCGAAGGGATACGAGCAGTACTTC. Amino acids: CASSYSKGYEQYF.

J is TRBJ2-7 and V is TRBV28; D not resolved. Trimming stripped 5 bases from V and 4 bases from J, with 9 bases between. Germline CDR1 MDHEN, CDR2 SYDVKM. The CDR3 has 12 residues. DNA for the CDR3: TGTGCCAGCAGTCTGCTAGAATACGAGCAGTACTTC. Protein product: CASSLLEYEQYF.

The genes are TRBV2 and TRBJ2-2, with D perhaps matching TRBD1 (6 bases). The CDR3 spans 15 residues. The V gene lost 6 bases and the J gene lost 4 bases, with 15 bases spanning the gap. Germline-derived CDR1 and CDR2 are SNHLY and FYNNEI. CDR3 region: CASSETTGFTGELFF. The CDR3 coding sequence is TGTGCCAGCAGCGAAACGACAGGATTCACCGGGGAGCTGTTTTTT.

The chain combines TRBV4-2 with TRBJ2-7; no clear D. This CDR3 is 13 amino acids long. Germline values: CDR1 LGHNA, CDR2 YNFKEQ. Trimming took 4 bases from V and 5 from J, leaving 12 bases between them. The CDR3 region has the DNA TGTGCCAGCAGCCTTTACCGTTCGGACGAGCAGTACTTC. It encodes CASSLYRSDEQYF.

The chain is built from TRBV20-1 and TRBJ2-7; D is unresolved. V lost 2 bases to trimming and J lost 6 bases, with 8 bases between them. Germline assignment: CDR1 DFQATT and CDR2 SNEGSKA (reference sequence). This CDR3 comprises 11 residues. The CDR3 sequence: CSARRAGEQYF. The CDR3 DNA sequence: TGCAGTGCTAGACGGGCTGGCGAGCAGTACTTC.